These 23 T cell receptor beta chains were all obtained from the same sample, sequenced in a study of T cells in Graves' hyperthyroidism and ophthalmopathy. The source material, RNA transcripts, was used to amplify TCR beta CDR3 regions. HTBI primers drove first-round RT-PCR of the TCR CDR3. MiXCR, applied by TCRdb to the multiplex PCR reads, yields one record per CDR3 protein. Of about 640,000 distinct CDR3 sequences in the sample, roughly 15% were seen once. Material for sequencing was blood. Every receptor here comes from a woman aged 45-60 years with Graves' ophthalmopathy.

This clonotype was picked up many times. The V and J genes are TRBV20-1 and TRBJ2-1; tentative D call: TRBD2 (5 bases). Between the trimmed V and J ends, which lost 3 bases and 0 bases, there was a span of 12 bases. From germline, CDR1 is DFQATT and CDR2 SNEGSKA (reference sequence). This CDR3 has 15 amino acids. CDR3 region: CSARGGPSSYNEQFF. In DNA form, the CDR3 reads TGCAGTGCTAGGGGCGGGCCCAGCTCCTACAATGAGCAGTTCTTC.

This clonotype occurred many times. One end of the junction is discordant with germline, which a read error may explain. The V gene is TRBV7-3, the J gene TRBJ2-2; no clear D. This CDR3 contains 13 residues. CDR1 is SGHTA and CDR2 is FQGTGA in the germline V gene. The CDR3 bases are TGTGCCAGCAGTTTAATATTAGCCGGGGAGCTGTTTTTT. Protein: CASSLILAGELFF.

The CDR3: CSARGRGGGVEQFF. CDR3 DNA: TGCAGTGCTAGGGGGAGGGGCGGGGGTGTTGAGCAGTTCTTC. The V gene is TRBV20-1, the J gene TRBJ2-1; 7 positions match TRBD2. J gave up 9 bases and V 3 bases, and 11 bases lay outside the gene matches. CDR3 size: 14 residues. CDR1 and CDR2 (germline): DFQATT, SNEGSKA (reference sequence).

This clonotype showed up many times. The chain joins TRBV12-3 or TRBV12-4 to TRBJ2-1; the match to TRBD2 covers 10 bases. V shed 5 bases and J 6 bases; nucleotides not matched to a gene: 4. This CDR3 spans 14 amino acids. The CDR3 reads CASSPRTSGNEQFF. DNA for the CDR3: TGTGCCAGCAGTCCAAGGACTAGCGGCAATGAGCAGTTCTTC.

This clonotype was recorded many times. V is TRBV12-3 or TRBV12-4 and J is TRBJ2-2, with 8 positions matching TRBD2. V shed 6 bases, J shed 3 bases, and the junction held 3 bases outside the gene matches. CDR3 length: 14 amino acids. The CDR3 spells CASRLGLDTGELFF. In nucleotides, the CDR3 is TGTGCCAGCAGGTTGGGACTAGACACCGGGGAGCTGTTTTTT.

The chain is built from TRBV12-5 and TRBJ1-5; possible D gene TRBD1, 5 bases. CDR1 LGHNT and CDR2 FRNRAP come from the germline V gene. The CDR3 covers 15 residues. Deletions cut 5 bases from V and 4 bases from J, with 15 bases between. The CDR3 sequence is CASGQGDGLNQPQHF. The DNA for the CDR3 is TGTGCTAGTGGTCAAGGGGACGGGCTGAATCAGCCCCAGCATTTT.

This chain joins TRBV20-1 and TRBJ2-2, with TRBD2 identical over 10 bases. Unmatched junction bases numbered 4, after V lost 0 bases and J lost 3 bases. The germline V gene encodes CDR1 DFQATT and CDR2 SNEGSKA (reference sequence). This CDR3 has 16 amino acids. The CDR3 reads CSARDLAGAHTGELFF. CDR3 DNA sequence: TGCAGTGCTAGAGACCTAGCGGGAGCTCACACCGGGGAGCTGTTTTTT.

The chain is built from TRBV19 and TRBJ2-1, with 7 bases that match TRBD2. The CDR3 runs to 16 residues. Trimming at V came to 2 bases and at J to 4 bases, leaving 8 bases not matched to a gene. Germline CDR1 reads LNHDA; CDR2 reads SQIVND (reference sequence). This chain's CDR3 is CASSIRASGIYNEQFF. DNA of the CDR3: TGTGCCAGTAGTATAAGGGCTAGCGGTATTTACAATGAGCAGTTCTTC.

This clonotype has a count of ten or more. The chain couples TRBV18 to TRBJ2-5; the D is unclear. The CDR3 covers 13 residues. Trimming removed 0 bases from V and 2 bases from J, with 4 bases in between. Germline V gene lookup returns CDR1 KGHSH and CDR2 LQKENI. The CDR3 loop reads CASSPPLQETQYF. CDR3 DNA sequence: TGTGCCAGCTCACCACCGCTACAAGAGACCCAGTACTTC.

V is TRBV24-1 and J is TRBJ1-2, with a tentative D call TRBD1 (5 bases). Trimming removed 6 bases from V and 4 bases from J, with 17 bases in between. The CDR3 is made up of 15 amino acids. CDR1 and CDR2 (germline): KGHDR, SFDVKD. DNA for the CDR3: TGTGCCACCAGTCACAGGAACCTCCATGGCTATGGCTACACCTTC. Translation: CATSHRNLHGYGYTF.

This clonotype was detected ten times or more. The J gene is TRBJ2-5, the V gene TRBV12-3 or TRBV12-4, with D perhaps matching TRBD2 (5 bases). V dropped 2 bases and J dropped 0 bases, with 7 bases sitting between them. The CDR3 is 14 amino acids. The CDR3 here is CASSLSGNQETQYF. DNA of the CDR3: TGTGCCAGCAGTTTAAGCGGTAACCAAGAGACCCAGTACTTC.

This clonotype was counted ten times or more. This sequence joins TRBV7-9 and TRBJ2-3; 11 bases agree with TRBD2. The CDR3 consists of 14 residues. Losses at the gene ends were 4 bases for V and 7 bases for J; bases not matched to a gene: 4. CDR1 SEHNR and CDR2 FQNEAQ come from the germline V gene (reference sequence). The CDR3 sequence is CASSWPSGRNTQYF. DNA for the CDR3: TGTGCCAGCAGCTGGCCTAGCGGGAGGAATACGCAGTATTTT.

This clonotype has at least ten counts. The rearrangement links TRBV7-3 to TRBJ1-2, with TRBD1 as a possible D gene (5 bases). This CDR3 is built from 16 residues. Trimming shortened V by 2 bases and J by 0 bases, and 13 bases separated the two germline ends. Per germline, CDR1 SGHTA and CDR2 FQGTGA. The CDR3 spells CASSLDNRRSNYGYTF. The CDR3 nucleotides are TGTGCCAGCAGCTTAGATAACAGGAGGTCTAACTATGGCTACACCTTC.

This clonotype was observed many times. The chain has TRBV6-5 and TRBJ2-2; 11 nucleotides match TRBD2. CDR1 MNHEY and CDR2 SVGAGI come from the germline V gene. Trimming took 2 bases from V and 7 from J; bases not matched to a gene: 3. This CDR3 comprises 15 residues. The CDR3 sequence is CASSYTSGSNGELFF. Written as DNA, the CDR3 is TGTGCCAGCAGTTACACTAGCGGGAGCAACGGGGAGCTGTTTTTT.

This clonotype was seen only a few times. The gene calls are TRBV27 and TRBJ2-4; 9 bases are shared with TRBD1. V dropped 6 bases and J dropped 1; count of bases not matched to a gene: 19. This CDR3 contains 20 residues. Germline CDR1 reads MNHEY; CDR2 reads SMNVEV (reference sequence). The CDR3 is CASRLITGTGRNMAKNIQYF. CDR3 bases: TGTGCCAGCAGACTGATAACCGGGACAGGGCGGAATATGGCCAAAAACATTCAGTACTTC.

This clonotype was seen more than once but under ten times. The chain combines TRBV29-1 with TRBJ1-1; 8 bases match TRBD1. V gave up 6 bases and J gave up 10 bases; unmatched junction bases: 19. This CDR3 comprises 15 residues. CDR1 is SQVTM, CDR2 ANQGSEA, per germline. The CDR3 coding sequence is TGCAGCGTGACCCCAGGGGGCGTAGGCCGAGCAGGAGCTTTCTTT. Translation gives CSVTPGGVGRAGAFF.

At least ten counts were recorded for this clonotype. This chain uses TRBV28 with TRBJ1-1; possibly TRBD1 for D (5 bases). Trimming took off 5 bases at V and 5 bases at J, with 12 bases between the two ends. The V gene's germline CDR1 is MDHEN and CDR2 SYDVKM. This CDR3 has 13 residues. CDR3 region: CASSRSGGTEAFF. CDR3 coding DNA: TGTGCCAGCAGTCGGTCTGGGGGGACTGAAGCTTTCTTT.

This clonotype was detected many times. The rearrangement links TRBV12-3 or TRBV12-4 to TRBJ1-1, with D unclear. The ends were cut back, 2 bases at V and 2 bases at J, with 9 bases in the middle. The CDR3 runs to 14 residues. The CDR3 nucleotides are TGTGCCAGCAGTTTATATGGGGTAAACACTGAAGCTTTCTTT. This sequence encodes CASSLYGVNTEAFF.

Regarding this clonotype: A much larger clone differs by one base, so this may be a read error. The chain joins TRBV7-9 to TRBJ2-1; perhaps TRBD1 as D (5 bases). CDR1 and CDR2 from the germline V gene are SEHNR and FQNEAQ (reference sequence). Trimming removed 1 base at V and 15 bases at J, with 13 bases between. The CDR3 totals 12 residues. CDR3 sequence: CASSLVQGLAFF. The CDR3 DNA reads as TGTGCCAGCAGCTTAGTTCAGGGCCTTGCGTTCTTC.

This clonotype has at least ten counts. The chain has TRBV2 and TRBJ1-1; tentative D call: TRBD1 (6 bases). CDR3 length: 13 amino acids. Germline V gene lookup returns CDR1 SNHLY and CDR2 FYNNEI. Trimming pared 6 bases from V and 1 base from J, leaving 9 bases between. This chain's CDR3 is CASRDSSNTEAFF. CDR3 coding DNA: TGTGCCAGCAGGGACAGTTCGAACACTGAAGCTTTCTTT.

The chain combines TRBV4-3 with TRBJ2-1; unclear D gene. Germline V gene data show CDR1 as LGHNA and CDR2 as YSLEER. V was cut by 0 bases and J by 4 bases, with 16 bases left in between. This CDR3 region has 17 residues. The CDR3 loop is CASSQDWAEGPYNEQFF. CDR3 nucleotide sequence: TGCGCCAGCAGCCAAGATTGGGCGGAAGGACCTTACAATGAGCAGTTCTTC.

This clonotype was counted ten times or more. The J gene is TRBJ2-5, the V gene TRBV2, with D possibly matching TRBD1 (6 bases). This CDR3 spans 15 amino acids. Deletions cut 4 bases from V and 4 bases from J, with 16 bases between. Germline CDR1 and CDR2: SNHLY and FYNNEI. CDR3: CASSVDRYRGETQYF. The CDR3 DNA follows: TGTGCCAGCAGTGTAGACAGGTATCGAGGAGAGACCCAGTACTTC.

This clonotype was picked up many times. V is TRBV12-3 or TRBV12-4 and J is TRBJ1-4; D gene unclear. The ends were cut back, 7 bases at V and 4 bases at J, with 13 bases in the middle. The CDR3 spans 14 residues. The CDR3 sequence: CASKPEAGNEKLFF. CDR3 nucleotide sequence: TGTGCCAGCAAACCCGAGGCCGGTAATGAAAAACTGTTTTTT.